This TCR beta chain originates from a study of blood T cell repertoires in COVID-19. Study information: Both acute and convalescent COVID-19 samples were obtained from the United States, Italy and Spain. Sources were T cells, B-cell-depleted T cells, or PBMCs; the material itself was cDNA or gDNA.

The J segment lost 5 bases and the V segment lost 4 bases, leaving 3 bases of the junction unmatched. The germline V gene encodes CDR1 MNHNY and CDR2 SVGAGI (reference sequence). The CDR3 covers 14 residues. Assay used: immunoSEQ multiplex PCR; TCRdb lists only in-frame clones, some missing. The table lists hundreds of thousands of clones, roughly 90% of them singletons. The count of this clone is one. The sample was peripheral blood. The receptor was isolated from a woman aged 30 to 39 with COVID-19, enrolled during active disease. The chain employs TRBV6-6 and TRBJ2-5, with TRBD2 identical over 11 bases. As DNA, the CDR3 is TGTGCCAGCAGTTTTAGCGGGAGGGCCGAGACCCAGTACTTC. Its protein product is CASSFSGRAETQYF.